One and the same sample provided the 29 T cell receptor beta chains below, sequenced in a study of resident and recirculating memory T cells in vitiligo. Measured with immunoSEQ multiplex PCR; TCRdb has only the in-frame clones, and not every one. The profile covers more than 35,000 clones, with roughly 91% appearing a single time and roughly 4.3% taken by the ten largest. Source material: blood. These TCRs come from a male donor with vitiligo.

This sequence joins TRBV30 and TRBJ2-3; 12 bases agree with TRBD2. V shed 0 bases, J shed 2 bases, and the junction held 3 bases outside the gene matches. Germline-derived CDR1 and CDR2 are GTSNPN and SVGIG (reference sequence). CDR3 length: 16 amino acids. The CDR3 sequence is CAWSVLAGGDTDTQYF. The CDR3 DNA reads as TGTGCCTGGAGTGTACTAGCGGGGGGTGACACAGATACGCAGTATTTT.

This chain links TRBV29-1 with TRBJ2-1; D is ambiguous. Germline lookup yields CDR1 SQVTM and CDR2 ANQGSEA. This CDR3 is built from 13 residues. The V and J ends lost 6 bases and 12 bases respectively, with 21 bases between them. CDR3 sequence: CSVKLGPLSWQFF. The CDR3 bases are TGCAGCGTAAAGCTGGGCCCTCTTAGTTGGCAGTTCTTC.

The chain has TRBV5-1 and TRBJ2-7, with D tentatively TRBD1 (6 bases). This CDR3 is 15 amino acids long. Trimming left V 5 bases short and J 2 bases short, with 17 bases between. Germline values: CDR1 SGHRS, CDR2 YFSETQ. CDR3 sequence reads: CASRRGQQTTYEQYF. The CDR3 bases are TGCGCCAGCAGAAGAGGACAGCAAACCACCTACGAGCAGTACTTC.

This chain joins TRBV5-8 and TRBJ2-5; D may be TRBD2 (6 bases). CDR3 length equals 13 residues. V was shortened by 6 bases and J by 5 bases, with 14 bases between the two germline ends. The germline gives CDR1 SGHTS, CDR2 YDEGEE. In DNA form, the CDR3 reads TGTGCCAGCACCTCTTGGGGAGGCGAGACCCAGTACTTC. Translated, it gives CASTSWGGETQYF. The variable domain in full, completed from reference TRBV5-8 and TRBJ2-5, reads EAGVTQSPTHLIKTRGQQATLRCSPISGHTSVYWYQQALGLGLQFLLWYDEGEERNRGNFPPRFSGRQFPNYSSELNVNALELEDSALYLCASTSWGGETQYFGPGTRLLVL.

The V gene is TRBV4-1, the J gene TRBJ1-2, with a possible D match to TRBD1 (5 bases). The V and J ends lost 3 bases and 6 bases respectively, with 17 bases between them. Germline assignment: CDR1 MGHRA and CDR2 YSYEKL. The CDR3 covers 15 residues. CDR3 nucleotide sequence: TGCGCCAGCAGCCAGATCGGGGGAAACCCAGATGGCTACACCTTC. This codes for CASSQIGGNPDGYTF.

This chain joins TRBV18 and TRBJ2-7; 7 bases agree with TRBD1. The germline CDR1 and CDR2 sequences are KGHSH and LQKENI. This CDR3 is built from 17 residues. J was trimmed by 2 bases and V by 4 bases; bases with no gene match: 14. CDR3 DNA sequence: TGTGCCAGCTCACGGGGACAGACCATAGAAAAGCCCTACGAGCAGTACTTC. Its translation is CASSRGQTIEKPYEQYF.

The rearrangement joins TRBV9 to TRBJ1-2, with D unresolved. The CDR3 is 15 residues long. Looked up from germline, CDR1 is SGDLS and CDR2 is YYNGEE. The germline V and J ends were trimmed by 0 bases and 4 bases, with 13 bases remaining between them. The CDR3 here is CASSVGLAGVYGYTF. The CDR3, as DNA: TGTGCCAGCAGCGTAGGTCTAGCTGGGGTCTATGGCTACACCTTC.

The chain is built from TRBV30 and TRBJ1-5; D gene uncertain. Germline V gene sequence: CDR1 GTSNPN, CDR2 SVGIG (reference sequence). V was pared by 0 bases and J by 6 bases, with 6 bases between. This CDR3 is built from 12 residues. In DNA form, the CDR3 reads TGTGCCTGGAGTGTACGAGGTCAGCCCCAGCATTTT. Translated: CAWSVRGQPQHF.

The rearrangement joins TRBV2 to TRBJ1-5; 9 bases fit TRBD1. V gave up 11 bases and J gave up 2 bases; unmatched junction bases: 13. In germline, CDR1 is SNHLY, CDR2 FYNNEI. This CDR3 has 16 amino acids. CDR3: CASKPGQGRGNQPQHF. Here the CDR3 DNA reads TGTGCCTCCAAACCGGGACAGGGCCGAGGCAATCAGCCCCAGCATTTT.

The genes are TRBV6-5 and TRBJ2-1, with TRBD2 as a possible D gene (7 bases). The CDR3 is 14 amino acids. With 6 bases removed from V and 5 bases from J, the gap between germline ends came to 14 bases. CDR1 is MNHEY and CDR2 is SVGAGI in the germline V gene. CDR3 DNA: TGTGCCAGCAGATGGCGGGGGCCTAACAATGAGCAGTTCTTC. It encodes CASRWRGPNNEQFF.

The chain is built from TRBV6-1 and TRBJ2-7; D might be TRBD1 (5 bases). With 4 bases removed from V and 4 bases from J, the gap between germline ends came to 8 bases. This CDR3 contains 12 residues. Germline V gene data show CDR1 as MNHNS and CDR2 as SASEGT. The CDR3 DNA is TGTGCCAGCAGTGTAGGGGTTTACGAGCAGTACTTC. Encoded protein: CASSVGVYEQYF.

This chain uses TRBV9 with TRBJ2-2; 9 bases line up with TRBD2. The CDR3 contains 15 residues. The V gene end was trimmed by 2 bases and the J gene end by 9 bases; junction bases not matched to a gene: 8. Germline CDR1 reads SGDLS; CDR2 reads YYNGEE. The CDR3 sequence is CASSVSPGLAWELFF. Written as DNA, the CDR3 is TGTGCCAGCAGCGTTTCTCCGGGACTAGCTTGGGAGCTGTTTTTT.

This clone was recorded only once. This chain uses TRBV9 with TRBJ2-1; 10 nucleotides align to TRBD2. Germline CDR1 reads SGDLS; CDR2 reads YYNGEE. CDR3 length: 15 residues. V shed 3 bases and J 10 bases; nucleotides not matched to a gene: 10. In DNA, the CDR3 is TGTGCCAGCAGCGGGCCGAGCGGGGGGGCAGGGGAGCAGTTCTTC. Its protein product is CASSGPSGGAGEQFF.

The chain is built from TRBV13 and TRBJ1-1; the D gene is possibly TRBD1 (5 bases). The CDR3 loop spans 16 amino acids. Germline CDR1 reads PRHDT; CDR2 reads FYEKMQ (reference sequence). Trimming shortened V by 3 bases and J by 1 base, and 15 bases separated the two germline ends. The CDR3 loop reads CASSLQGIRWNTEAFF. As DNA, the CDR3 is TGTGCCAGCAGCTTGCAGGGAATAAGGTGGAACACTGAAGCTTTCTTT.

The V and J genes are TRBV7-9 and TRBJ1-1, with 10 bases identical to TRBD1. Germline V lookup: CDR1 SEHNR, CDR2 FQNEAQ (reference sequence). The CDR3 runs 14 residues. V shed 6 bases, J shed 4 bases, and the junction held 5 bases outside the gene matches. CDR3: CASRARQGATEAFF. CDR3 nucleotide sequence: TGTGCCAGCAGAGCAAGACAGGGGGCCACTGAAGCTTTCTTT.

The chain combines TRBV11-2 with TRBJ2-3; D is possibly TRBD2 (5 bases). There are 14 residues in the CDR3. Per germline, CDR1 SGHAT and CDR2 FQNNGV. V lost 3 bases and J 6 bases, leaving 13 bases between the germline ends. The CDR3 spells CASSFSDPEDTQYF. CDR3 nucleotide sequence: TGTGCCAGCAGCTTTAGCGACCCGGAGGATACGCAGTATTTT.

The gene calls are TRBV10-3 and TRBJ2-5, with D maybe TRBD1 (5 bases). The germline V and J ends were trimmed by 4 bases and 5 bases, with 14 bases remaining between them. This CDR3 is 14 amino acids long. In germline, CDR1 is ENHRY, CDR2 SYGVKD. As DNA, the CDR3 is TGTGCCATCAGTGCAGGGAATGTTAGGGAGACCCAGTACTTC. Residues: CAISAGNVRETQYF.

This rearrangement joins TRBV19 to TRBJ1-1, with unresolved D. Trimming removed 3 bases from V and 1 base from J, with 6 bases in between. The CDR3 length is 13 residues. Germline CDR1 reads LNHDA; CDR2 reads SQIVND (reference sequence). The CDR3, as DNA: TGTGCCAGTAGTATTATTTGGAACACTGAAGCTTTCTTT. Protein: CASSIIWNTEAFF.

The CDR3 here is CASSFGELAGKNEQFF. The CDR3 DNA is TGTGCCAGCAGTTTCGGAGAACTAGCGGGGAAGAATGAGCAGTTCTTC. The chain recombines TRBV7-2 with TRBJ2-1; 10 bases map to TRBD2. This CDR3 contains 16 residues. The germline V gene has CDR1 SGHTA and CDR2 FQGNSA. V shed 6 bases and J 7 bases; nucleotides not matched to a gene: 12.

V usage is TRBV7-6 and J usage is TRBJ1-1; D call uncertain. CDR1 and CDR2 from the germline V gene are SGHVS and FNYEAQ. This CDR3 contains 13 residues. With 5 bases removed from V and 4 bases from J, the gap between germline ends came to 11 bases. The CDR3 is CASSQTQGTEAFF. Written as DNA, the CDR3 is TGTGCCAGCAGCCAGACACAAGGCACTGAAGCTTTCTTT.

The CDR3 region has the DNA TGTGCCAGTTCACGGGGACTCAAGAACACTGAAGCTTTCTTT. Translating gives CASSRGLKNTEAFF. This rearrangement joins TRBV19 to TRBJ1-1; the D gene is possibly TRBD1 (5 bases). Germline CDR1 reads LNHDA; CDR2 reads SQIVND (reference sequence). Deletions cut 8 bases from V and 1 base from J, with 14 bases between. The CDR3 sequence is 14 residues long.

V usage is TRBV6-1 and J usage is TRBJ2-2; D gene unclear. The CDR3 runs 17 residues. Germline values: CDR1 MNHNS, CDR2 SASEGT. The germline V and J ends were trimmed by 3 bases and 2 bases, with 16 bases remaining between them. The CDR3 loop reads CASSDPPRLINTGELFF. Here the CDR3 DNA reads TGTGCCAGCAGTGACCCTCCTAGGCTTATAAACACCGGGGAGCTGTTTTTT.

This clone has just one count. The gene calls are TRBV20-1 and TRBJ2-4; weak D call: TRBD1 (6 bases). Germline values: CDR1 DFQATT, CDR2 SNEGSKA (reference sequence). CDR3 length: 11 residues. Trimming pared 6 bases from V and 7 bases from J, leaving 10 bases between. The CDR3 coding sequence is TGCAGTGCACCCCAGGGGAACATTCAGTACTTC. Translated: CSAPQGNIQYF.

V and J are TRBV11-2 and TRBJ2-7; no clear D gene. V was trimmed by 2 bases and J by 2 bases, leaving 4 bases between them. Germline V gene sequence: CDR1 SGHAT, CDR2 FQNNGV. This CDR3 is 12 amino acids long. CDR3 residues: CASSLPAYEQYF. The CDR3 DNA reads TGTGCCAGCAGCTTACCCGCCTACGAGCAGTACTTC. The full variable domain, in which reference TRBV11-2 and TRBJ2-7 provide the parts outside the CDR3, is EAGVAQSPRYKIIEKRQSVAFWCNPISGHATLYWYQQILGQGPKLLIQFQNNGVVDDSQLPKDRFSAERLKGVDSTLKIQPAKLEDSAVYLCASSLPAYEQYFGPGTRLTVT.

This clone was counted between two and nine times. The chain couples TRBV5-1 to TRBJ1-2; TRBD1 might be the D (6 bases). The germline gives CDR1 SGHRS, CDR2 YFSETQ. Trimming left V 4 bases short and J 6 bases short, with 22 bases between. The CDR3 sequence is 16 residues long. The CDR3: CASSLLTGPGENGYTF. For the CDR3, the DNA is TGCGCCAGCAGCCTCCTGACAGGACCAGGGGAGAATGGCTACACCTTC.

The chain is built from TRBV27 and TRBJ1-2, with TRBD1 identical over 7 bases. Germline assignment: CDR1 MNHEY and CDR2 SMNVEV (reference sequence). V was pared by 6 bases and J by 8 bases, with 6 bases of the junction left unmatched. The CDR3 extends over 12 amino acids. The CDR3 loop reads CASRQGMGGYTF. The CDR3 nucleotides are TGTGCCAGCAGACAGGGGATGGGGGGCTACACCTTC.

This chain connects TRBV11-2 to TRBJ2-3; the match to TRBD2 covers 8 bases. CDR1 and CDR2 from the germline V gene are SGHAT and FQNNGV. The CDR3 is 15 residues long. The ends lost 4 bases at V and 7 bases at J; junction bases unmatched: 10. The CDR3 spells CASSSLAGSTNTQYF. CDR3 DNA: TGTGCCAGCAGCTCTTTAGCGGGGAGTACTAATACGCAGTATTTT.

The rearrangement uses TRBV2 and TRBJ2-7; perhaps TRBD1 as D (5 bases). Germline V lookup: CDR1 SNHLY, CDR2 FYNNEI. This CDR3 comprises 13 residues. Deletions cut 5 bases from V and 3 bases from J, with 11 bases between. The CDR3 region is CASSRDRVYEQYF. CDR3 nucleotide sequence: TGTGCCAGCAGTCGAGACAGAGTCTACGAGCAGTACTTC.

The V and J genes are TRBV9 and TRBJ2-3; 8 bases are a match to TRBD2. The CDR3 spans 14 residues. The germline CDR1 and CDR2 sequences are SGDLS and YYNGEE. V dropped 3 bases and J dropped 6; count of bases not matched to a gene: 6. CDR3 protein: CASSEPRGGDTQYF. CDR3 bases: TGTGCCAGCAGCGAACCTCGGGGGGGGGATACGCAGTATTTT.